A single sample gave rise to the 5 T cell receptor beta chains below, sequenced in a study of regulatory T cells in long-lasting Graves disease. CDR3-region Arm-PCR and iRepertoire HTBI primers produced the TCR beta libraries. Each CDR3 protein is one row after TCRdb ran MiXCR on the multiplex PCR reads. The sample carries 550,000 to 700,000 distinct CDR3 sequences, 15% to 20% recorded once. The sample's time point: newly diagnosed GD, antithyroid drugs for less than 3 months. Preparation of the TCR library used RNA extracted from PBMCs. Separately, the same data were catalogued under a study of T cells in Graves' hyperthyroidism and ophthalmopathy.

The starting material was peripheral blood mononuclear cells (PBMCs), obtained at new diagnosis, from a patient treated with antithyroid drugs. The source is a man aged 18 to 30 with Graves disease.

This chain uses TRBV7-8 with TRBJ1-4; a weak D match, TRBD1 (5 bases). CDR1 SGHVS and CDR2 FQNEAQ come from the germline V gene. The CDR3 covers 16 residues. V dropped 5 bases and J dropped 7 bases, with 20 bases sitting between them. The CDR3 sequence: CASSRRDGSRGEKLFF. The CDR3 region has the DNA TGTGCCAGCAGCAGGCGGGACGGGTCGAGGGGTGAAAAACTGTTTTTT.

This clonotype was seen a handful of times. J is TRBJ1-1 and V is TRBV2, with D perhaps matching TRBD1 (5 bases). Germline assignment: CDR1 SNHLY and CDR2 FYNNEI. The CDR3 runs to 13 residues. V shed 1 base and J shed 8 bases, with 11 bases lying between them. The CDR3 sequence: CASSEGGEKEAFF. The CDR3 region has the DNA TGTGCCAGCAGTGAAGGAGGGGAGAAGGAAGCTTTCTTT.

Concerning this clonotype itself: A read error may be the cause here, since a much bigger clone is one base away. The V and J genes are TRBV12-3 or TRBV12-4 and TRBJ2-2, with D possibly matching TRBD2 (5 bases). The CDR3 is made up of 14 amino acids. This chain's CDR3 is CSSRIAWDTGELFF. The DNA of the CDR3 is TGTTCCAGCAGAATAGCGTGGGACACCGGGGAGCTGTTTTTT.

This clonotype has more than one count but fewer than ten. The CDR3 loop is CASSIATAGYTF. In nucleotides, the CDR3 is TGTGCCAGCAGTATTGCGACGGCCGGCTACACCTTC. The J gene is TRBJ1-2, the V gene TRBV6-1; no clear D gene. CDR3 size: 12 residues. The V gene lost 5 bases and the J gene lost 8 bases, with 12 bases spanning the gap. CDR1 and CDR2 from the germline V gene are MNHNS and SASEGT.

This clonotype showed up just a few times. The chain joins TRBV19 to TRBJ1-1; no definite D call. There are 14 residues in the CDR3. Trimming stripped 6 bases from V and 5 bases from J, with 16 bases between. Per the germline V gene, CDR1 is LNHDA and CDR2 is SQIVND (reference sequence). The CDR3 nucleotides read TGTGCCAGTAGGCTCCTGGGTCGGGAAACTGAAGCTTTCTTT. Translating it yields CASRLLGRETEAFF. Looking up the rest from reference TRBV19 and TRBJ1-1 gives the full variable domain: DGGITQSPKYLFRKEGQNVTLSCEQNLNHDAMYWYRQDPGQGLRLIYYSQIVNDFQKGDIAEGYSVSREKKESFPLTVTSAQKNPTAFYLCASRLLGRETEAFFGQGTRLTVV.